Below are 18 T cell receptor beta chains sequenced from a single sample in a study of immune characterization of retroperitoneal liposarcoma. TCRdb called the PCR reads again in MiXCR, with one record for every CDR3 protein. This table holds about 10,000 distinct CDR3 sequences, less than 30% found once. Input material: blood. All receptors come from a male donor with retroperitoneal liposarcoma.

The chain couples TRBV7-6 to TRBJ2-3; D might be TRBD2 (5 bases). This CDR3 has 13 residues. Per germline, CDR1 SGHVS and CDR2 FNYEAQ. With 3 bases removed from V and 3 bases from J, the gap between germline ends came to 7 bases. The CDR3 DNA sequence: TGTGCCAGCAGCTTCCGGGGTACAGATACGCAGTATTTT. Protein product: CASSFRGTDTQYF.

DNA of the CDR3: TGTGCTAGTGGTTTGGGCGGGGGGCAAACCGGGGAGCTGTTTTTT. Translating gives CASGLGGGQTGELFF. The chain is built from TRBV12-5 and TRBJ2-2; 8 nucleotides agree with TRBD2. Germline trimming cut 1 base from V and 5 bases from J; bases unmatched to any gene: 3. The CDR3 runs to 15 residues. CDR1 LGHNT and CDR2 FRNRAP come from the germline V gene.

For the CDR3, the DNA is TGCAGTGCCAATTCGCCGACAGGCAATGAGCAGTTCTTC. Translated, it gives CSANSPTGNEQFF. The V and J genes are TRBV20-1 and TRBJ2-1, with D possibly being TRBD1 (6 bases). The germline CDR1 and CDR2 sequences are DFQATT and SNEGSKA (reference sequence). This CDR3 region has 13 residues. V was shortened by 6 bases and J by 6 bases, with 15 bases between the two germline ends.

This clonotype has a count of ten or more. The chain has TRBV6-1 and TRBJ2-5; either TRBD1 or TRBD2 may fit D (5 bases each). Trimming shortened V by 3 bases and J by 4 bases, and 9 bases separated the two germline ends. The germline V gene encodes CDR1 MNHNS and CDR2 SASEGT. The CDR3 is 13 residues long. The CDR3 nucleotides read TGTGCCAGCAGTGATTCTGGGGGAGAGACCCAGTACTTC. Translating it yields CASSDSGGETQYF.

The chain uses TRBV28 and TRBJ2-1; perhaps TRBD2 as D (6 bases). The V gene's germline CDR1 is MDHEN and CDR2 SYDVKM. The CDR3 is made up of 12 amino acids. CDR3 amino acids: CASQGGGYEQFF. In DNA form, the CDR3 reads TGTGCTTCTCAGGGAGGAGGCTACGAGCAGTTCTTC.

This clonotype has more than one count but fewer than ten. The chain recombines TRBV27 with TRBJ2-1, with a possible D match to TRBD2 (7 bases). The J call is uncertain, as TRBJ2-7 better fits the DNA end. There are 15 residues in the CDR3. CDR1 and CDR2 from the germline V gene are MNHEY and SMNVEV (reference sequence). In nucleotides, the CDR3 is TGTGCCAGCAGTCCTCACCCCGGGGGGCTCGACGAGCAGTACTTC. This gives the protein CASSPHPGGLDEQYF.

This clonotype has ten or more counts. V is TRBV6-1 and J is TRBJ2-7; no reliable D call. This CDR3 is 14 amino acids long. Germline-derived CDR1 and CDR2 are MNHNS and SASEGT. The V end was cut by 4 bases, the J end by 3 bases, with 13 bases between. The CDR3 coding sequence is TGTGCCAGCAGTGTTCACAGAGAACTCTACGAGCAGTACTTC. Its translation: CASSVHRELYEQYF.

The rearrangement joins TRBV29-1 to TRBJ2-3; D gene uncertain. Trimming took off 7 bases at V and 0 bases at J, with 14 bases between the two ends. Per the germline V gene, CDR1 is SQVTM and CDR2 is ANQGSEA. The CDR3 is made up of 14 amino acids. The CDR3 loop is CSATLDSSTDTQYF. DNA of the CDR3: TGCAGCGCGACCCTGGATTCTAGCACAGATACGCAGTATTTT.

This clonotype has more than one count but fewer than ten. CDR3 nucleotide sequence: TGTGCCAGCAGCCCTAGGCCCAGCCAGGGAGAGACCCAGTACTTC. Its protein is CASSPRPSQGETQYF. This chain links TRBV7-2 with TRBJ2-1, with D maybe TRBD1 (5 bases). The J call may not be correct, given that the DNA end is closer to TRBJ2-5. CDR1 SGHTA and CDR2 FQGNSA come from the germline V gene. This CDR3 region has 15 residues.

The chain employs TRBV3-1 and TRBJ2-2; no firm D call. This CDR3 region has 16 residues. The V end lost 1 base, the J end lost 1 base, and 10 bases lay between the germline ends. Germline V gene sequence: CDR1 LGHDT, CDR2 YNNKEL (reference sequence). In DNA, the CDR3 is TGTGCCAGCAGCCAAGGGGGTAGCAGGAACACCGGGGAGCTGTTTTTT. Translating gives CASSQGGSRNTGELFF.

The V call is TRBV20-1, the J call TRBJ2-2, with D possibly TRBD2 on 6 matching bases. The CDR3 runs to 14 residues. V lost 4 bases to trimming and J lost 0 bases, with 9 bases between them. Germline CDR1 DFQATT, CDR2 SNEGSKA (reference sequence). In nucleotides, the CDR3 is TGCAGTGCTACCAGGGACTCGAACACCGGGGAGCTGTTTTTT. Its protein is CSATRDSNTGELFF.

This clonotype counts as large (0.1 to 1%). This chain joins TRBV6-1 and TRBJ2-1; D remains ambiguous. The CDR3 consists of 15 residues. Deletions cut 3 bases from V and 4 bases from J, with 13 bases between. Germline V gives CDR1 MNHNS, CDR2 SASEGT. The CDR3, as DNA: TGTGCCAGCAGTGAGCGGCGTGGGCTTTACAATGAGCAGTTCTTC. Protein sequence: CASSERRGLYNEQFF.

This sequence joins TRBV4-1 and TRBJ1-5, with D maybe TRBD1 (5 bases). Germline CDR1 and CDR2: MGHRA and YSYEKL. The CDR3 loop spans 15 amino acids. V gave up 2 bases and J gave up 0 bases, with 8 bases separating them. CDR3 sequence reads: CASSQTGVSNQPQHF. CDR3 bases: TGCGCCAGCAGCCAAACGGGGGTTAGCAATCAGCCCCAGCATTTT.

This clonotype was picked up many times. The chain employs TRBV27 and TRBJ1-1, with 7 bases lining up with TRBD1. Germline lookup yields CDR1 MNHEY and CDR2 SMNVEV (reference sequence). The CDR3 contains 14 residues. J was trimmed by 11 bases and V by 2 bases; bases with no gene match: 11. The CDR3 DNA follows: TGTGCCAGCAGTTTAAACCCGACAGGGAAGGAGGCTTTCTTT. The encoded protein is CASSLNPTGKEAFF.

A few counts support this clonotype. The V call is TRBV12-3 or TRBV12-4, the J call TRBJ1-1, with D perhaps matching TRBD1 (5 bases). This CDR3 spans 11 amino acids. The ends were cut back, 3 bases at V and 13 bases at J, with 12 bases in the middle. The chain's CDR3 is CASSFLTDGFF. The CDR3 DNA follows: TGTGCCAGCAGTTTCTTGACAGATGGTTTCTTT.

This clonotype is medium-sized by share. CDR3 in amino acids: CASSARTSGGYTDTQYF. CDR3 sequence (DNA): TGTGCCAGCAGTGCTCGGACTAGCGGGGGGTACACAGATACGCAGTATTTT. The chain uses TRBV6-1 and TRBJ2-3; 14 positions agree with TRBD2. Germline CDR1 is MNHNS and CDR2 is SASEGT. J gave up 2 bases and V 4 bases, and 5 bases lay outside the gene matches. The CDR3 has 17 residues.

By its share, this clonotype is medium-sized (0.01 to 0.1%). V gene TRBV10-1 combines with J gene TRBJ2-2; no clear D. Germline loops: CDR1 WNHNN, CDR2 SYGVQD (reference sequence). CDR3 length: 15 residues. The ends were cut back, 4 bases at V and 5 bases at J, with 14 bases in the middle. The CDR3 sequence: CASSVGQLGTGELFF. The CDR3, as DNA: TGCGCCAGCAGTGTTGGCCAGCTAGGGACCGGGGAGCTGTTTTTT.

The chain uses TRBV27 and TRBJ2-3, with TRBD1 matching 7 bases. With V trimmed by 2 bases and J by 8 bases, 10 bases remained unmatched. Per germline, CDR1 MNHEY and CDR2 SMNVEV (reference sequence). The CDR3 spans 15 residues. The CDR3 DNA follows: TGTGCCAGCAGTTTACCTCGACAGGGAATAACTACGCAGTATTTT. Its translation is CASSLPRQGITTQYF.